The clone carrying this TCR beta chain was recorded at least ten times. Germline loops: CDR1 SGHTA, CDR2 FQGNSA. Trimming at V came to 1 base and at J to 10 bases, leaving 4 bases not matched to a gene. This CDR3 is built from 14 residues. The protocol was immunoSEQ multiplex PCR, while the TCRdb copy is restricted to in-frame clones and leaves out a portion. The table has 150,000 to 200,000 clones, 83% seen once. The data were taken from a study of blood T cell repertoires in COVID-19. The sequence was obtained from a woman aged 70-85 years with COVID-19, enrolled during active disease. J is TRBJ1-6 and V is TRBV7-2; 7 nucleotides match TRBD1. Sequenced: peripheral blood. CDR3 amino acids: CASSLGQGSSPLHF. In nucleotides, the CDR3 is TGTGCCAGCAGCTTAGGACAGGGTTCATCACCCCTCCACTTT.